The TCR beta chain under discussion was sequenced for a study of T cell repertoires in cytomegalovirus infection. Study-wide context: Public TCR beta signatures marked donors with CMV infection and the matching HLA. Whole-study findings and limits: Identification of carriers of CMV plus the relevant HLA was achieved through cumulative public TCR beta family frequency. Within the response measured ex vivo, HLA-C-restricted CMV-specific TCR beta clonotypes were dominant.

TCRdb passed the reads through MiXCR, listing each CDR3 protein once. Here the sample spans some 560,000 distinct CDR3 sequences, 40% being singletons. In germline, CDR1 is SNHLY, CDR2 FYNNEI. The CDR3 has 12 residues. The V gene lost 4 bases and the J gene lost 9 bases, with 12 bases spanning the gap. In the case of this clonotype: What it binds is not known.

The sequencing used cultured PBMCs, collected from culture after CMV antigen stimulation. The rearrangement uses TRBV2 and TRBJ1-2; no firm D call. The source of this sequence is a human donor in good health (CMV status not recorded). Some clones in this sample may be carry-over from other donors' samples. The CDR3 protein is CASSGEVARYTF. DNA for the CDR3: TGTGCCAGCAGTGGAGAAGTAGCTCGCTACACCTTC.